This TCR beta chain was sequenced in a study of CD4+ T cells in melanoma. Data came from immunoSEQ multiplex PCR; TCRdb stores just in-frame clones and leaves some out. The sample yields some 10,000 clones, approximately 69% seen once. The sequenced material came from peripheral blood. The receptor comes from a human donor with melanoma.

CDR3 in amino acids: CASSFSAGGEQFF. For the CDR3, the DNA is TGTGCCAGCAGCTTCTCCGCGGGTGGTGAGCAGTTCTTC. This rearrangement joins TRBV7-2 to TRBJ2-1, with D possibly being TRBD2 (5 bases). The V end was cut by 3 bases, the J end by 9 bases, with 12 bases between. The CDR3 runs 13 residues. CDR1 is SGHTA and CDR2 is FQGNSA in the germline V gene.